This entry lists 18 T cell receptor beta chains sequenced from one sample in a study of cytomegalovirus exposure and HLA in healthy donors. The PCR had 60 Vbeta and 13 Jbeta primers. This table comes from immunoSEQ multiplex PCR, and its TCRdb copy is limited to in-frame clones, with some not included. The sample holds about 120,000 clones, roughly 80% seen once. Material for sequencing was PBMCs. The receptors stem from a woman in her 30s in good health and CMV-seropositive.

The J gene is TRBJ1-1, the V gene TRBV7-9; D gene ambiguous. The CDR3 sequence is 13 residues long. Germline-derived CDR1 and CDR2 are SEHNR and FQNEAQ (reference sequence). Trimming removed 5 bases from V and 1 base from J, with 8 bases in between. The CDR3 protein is CASSPGGNTEAFF. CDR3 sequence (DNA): TGTGCCAGCAGCCCCGGCGGGAACACTGAAGCTTTCTTT. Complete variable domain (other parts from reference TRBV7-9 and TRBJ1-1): DTGVSQNPRHKITKRGQNVTFRCDPISEHNRLYWYRQTLGQGPEFLTYFQNEAQLEKSRLLSDRFSAERPKGSFSTLEIQRTEQGDSAMYLCASSPGGNTEAFFGQGTRLTVV.

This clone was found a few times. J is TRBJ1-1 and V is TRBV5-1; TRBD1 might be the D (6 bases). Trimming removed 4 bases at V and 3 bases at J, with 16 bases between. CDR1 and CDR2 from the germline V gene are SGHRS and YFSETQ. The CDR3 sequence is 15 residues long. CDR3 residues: CASSLPGQRDTEAFF. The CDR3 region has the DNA TGCGCCAGCAGCCTCCCCGGACAGAGAGACACTGAAGCTTTCTTT.

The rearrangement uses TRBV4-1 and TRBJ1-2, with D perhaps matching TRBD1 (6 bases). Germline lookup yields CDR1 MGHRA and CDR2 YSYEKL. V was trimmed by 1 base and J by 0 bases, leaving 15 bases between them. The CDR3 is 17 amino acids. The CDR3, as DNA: TGCGCCAGCAGCCAAGGGACAGCTTATACTACTAACTATGGCTACACCTTC. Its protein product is CASSQGTAYTTNYGYTF.

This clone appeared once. Here the CDR3 DNA reads TGTGCCAGCAGCTTAGCTCCGTTTGTGGAGGGTAACCCCAATGAGCAGTTCTTC. Protein product: CASSLAPFVEGNPNEQFF. This chain joins TRBV7-9 and TRBJ2-1, with a weak D call TRBD2 (6 bases). V lost 0 bases, J lost 6 bases, and 21 bases lay in between. In germline, CDR1 is SEHNR, CDR2 FQNEAQ (reference sequence). CDR3 length: 18 amino acids. Drawing the rest from reference TRBV7-9 and TRBJ2-1, the complete variable domain is DTGVSQNPRHKITKRGQNVTFRCDPISEHNRLYWYRQTLGQGPEFLTYFQNEAQLEKSRLLSDRFSAERPKGSFSTLEIQRTEQGDSAMYLCASSLAPFVEGNPNEQFFGPGTRLTVL.

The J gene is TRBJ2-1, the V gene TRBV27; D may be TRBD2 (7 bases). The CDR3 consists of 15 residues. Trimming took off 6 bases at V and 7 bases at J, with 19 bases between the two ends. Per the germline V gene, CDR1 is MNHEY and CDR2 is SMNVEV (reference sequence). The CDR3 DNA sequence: TGTGCCAGCAGCACGCTAGCGAGGGGGGGGAATGAGCAGTTCTTC. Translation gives CASSTLARGGNEQFF.

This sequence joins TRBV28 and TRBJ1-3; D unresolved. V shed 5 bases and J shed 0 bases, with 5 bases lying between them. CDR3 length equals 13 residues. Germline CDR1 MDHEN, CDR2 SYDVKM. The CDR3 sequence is CASSGLSGNTIYF. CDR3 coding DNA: TGTGCCAGCAGTGGCCTCTCTGGAAACACCATATATTTT.

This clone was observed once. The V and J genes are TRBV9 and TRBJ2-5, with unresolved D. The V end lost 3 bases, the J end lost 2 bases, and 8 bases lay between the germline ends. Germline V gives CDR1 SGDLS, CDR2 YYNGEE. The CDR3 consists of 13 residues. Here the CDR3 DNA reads TGTGCCAGCAGCGCCCAGGCACAAGAGACCCAGTACTTC. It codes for CASSAQAQETQYF.

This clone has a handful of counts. CDR3 sequence reads: CAISVDRDTEAFF. CDR3 DNA: TGTGCCATCAGTGTTGACAGGGACACTGAAGCTTTCTTT. This chain uses TRBV10-3 with TRBJ1-1; TRBD1 agrees at 7 bases. Germline V CDR1 and CDR2: ENHRY, SYGVKD. The CDR3 is made up of 13 amino acids. V gave up 4 bases and J gave up 3 bases; unmatched junction bases: 2.

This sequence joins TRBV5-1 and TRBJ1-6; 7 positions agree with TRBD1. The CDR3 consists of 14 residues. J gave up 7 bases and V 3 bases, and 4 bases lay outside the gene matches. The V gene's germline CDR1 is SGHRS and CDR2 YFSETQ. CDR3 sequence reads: CASSSGQKNSPLHF. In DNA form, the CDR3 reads TGCGCCAGCAGCTCGGGACAGAAGAATTCACCCCTCCACTTT.

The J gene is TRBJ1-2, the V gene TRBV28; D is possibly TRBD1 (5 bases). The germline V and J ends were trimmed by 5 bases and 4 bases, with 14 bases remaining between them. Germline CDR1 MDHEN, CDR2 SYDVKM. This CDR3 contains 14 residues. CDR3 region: CASSPSQGTYGYTF. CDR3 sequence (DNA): TGTGCCAGCAGTCCGTCCCAGGGTACCTATGGCTACACCTTC.

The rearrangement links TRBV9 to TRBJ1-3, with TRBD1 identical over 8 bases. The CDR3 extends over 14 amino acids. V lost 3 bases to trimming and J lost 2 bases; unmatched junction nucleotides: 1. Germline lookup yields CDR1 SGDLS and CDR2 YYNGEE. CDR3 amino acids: CASSADRAGNTIYF. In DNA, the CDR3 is TGTGCCAGCAGCGCGGACAGGGCTGGAAACACCATATATTTT.

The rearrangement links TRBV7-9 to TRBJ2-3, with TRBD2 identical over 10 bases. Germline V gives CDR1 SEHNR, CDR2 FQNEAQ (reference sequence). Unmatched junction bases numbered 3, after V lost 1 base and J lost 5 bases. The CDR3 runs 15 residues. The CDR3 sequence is CASSLGTSGEDTQYF. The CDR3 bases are TGTGCCAGCAGCTTAGGTACTAGCGGGGAAGATACGCAGTATTTT.

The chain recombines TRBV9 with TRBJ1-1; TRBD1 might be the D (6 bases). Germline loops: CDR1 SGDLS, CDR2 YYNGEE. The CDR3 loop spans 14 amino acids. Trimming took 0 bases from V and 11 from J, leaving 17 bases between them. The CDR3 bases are TGTGCCAGCAGCGTAGGTCCAGGGGCCAGGTATGCTTTCTTT. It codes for CASSVGPGARYAFF. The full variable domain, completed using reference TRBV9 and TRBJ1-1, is DSGVTQTPKHLITATGQRVTLRCSPRSGDLSVYWYQQSLDQGLQFLIQYYNGEERAKGNILERFSAQQFPDLHSELNLSSLELGDSALYFCASSVGPGARYAFFGQGTRLTVV.

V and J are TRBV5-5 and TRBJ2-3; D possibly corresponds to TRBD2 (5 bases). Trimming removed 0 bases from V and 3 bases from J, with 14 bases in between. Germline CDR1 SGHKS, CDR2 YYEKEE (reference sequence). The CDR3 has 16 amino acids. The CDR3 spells CASSLDASGITDTQYF. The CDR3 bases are TGTGCCAGCAGCTTGGACGCCTCCGGGATTACAGATACGCAGTATTTT.

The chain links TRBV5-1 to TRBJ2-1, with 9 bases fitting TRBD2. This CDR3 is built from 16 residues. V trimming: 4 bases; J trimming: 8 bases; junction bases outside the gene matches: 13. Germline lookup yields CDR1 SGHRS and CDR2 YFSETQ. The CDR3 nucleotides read TGCGCCAGCAGCGCGCATGGGCGGGGGGGCACCGATGAGCAGTTCTTC. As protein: CASSAHGRGGTDEQFF.

CDR3 sequence reads: CASSPTGTAGELFF. Here the CDR3 DNA reads TGTGCCAGCAGCCCTACTGGGACAGCCGGGGAGCTGTTTTTT. The rearrangement joins TRBV7-2 to TRBJ2-2; 7 bases are a match to TRBD1. With V trimmed by 5 bases and J by 6 bases, 6 bases remained unmatched. Germline lookup yields CDR1 SGHTA and CDR2 FQGNSA. There are 14 residues in the CDR3.

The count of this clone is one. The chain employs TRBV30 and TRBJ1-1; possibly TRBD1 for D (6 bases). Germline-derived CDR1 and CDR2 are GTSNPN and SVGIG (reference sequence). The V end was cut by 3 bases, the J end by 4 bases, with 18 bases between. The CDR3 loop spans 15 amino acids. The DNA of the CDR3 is TGTGCCTGGAGGGAGCTACAGGGTGGGGGCACTGAAGCTTTCTTT. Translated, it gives CAWRELQGGGTEAFF.

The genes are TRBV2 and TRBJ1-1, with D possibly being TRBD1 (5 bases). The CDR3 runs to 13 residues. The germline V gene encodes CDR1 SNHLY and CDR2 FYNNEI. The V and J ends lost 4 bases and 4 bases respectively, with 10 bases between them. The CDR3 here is CASSVGESTEAFF. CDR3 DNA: TGTGCCAGCAGTGTAGGGGAATCCACTGAAGCTTTCTTT.